A selection of T cell receptor beta chains follows, all from one sample in a study of blood T cells in healthy people across ages. TCRdb re-called the 5' RACE reads through MiXCR, storing one row per CDR3 protein. The repertoire holds about 2 million distinct CDR3 sequences, with roughly 49% as singletons. Material: blood. The receptors derive from a woman between 40 and 55 years old in good health. CDR3s include the opening cysteine and the closing phenylalanine or tryptophan. A D gene is named only where the DNA matches it firmly. Only some rows state a clone size, as once, few, many or a class for expanded clones.

V gene,CDR3 length,D gene,clone size,J gene,CDR3 protein,CDR3 DNA
TRBV4-1,12,NA,few,TRBJ2-3,CASSGPQGTQYF,TGCGCCAGCAGCGGCCCACAAGGAACGCAGTATTTT
TRBV29-1,15,TRBD1,few,TRBJ2-5,CSVRPGQKYQETQYF,TGCAGCGTCCGTCCGGGACAGAAGTACCAAGAGACCCAGTACTTC
TRBV29-1,13,TRBD1,NA,TRBJ2-7,CSWGTVRYNEQYF,TGCAGTTGGGGGACAGTCCGCTACAATGAGCAGTACTTC
TRBV9,15,NA,NA,TRBJ2-3,CASSGTLLFTDTQYF,TGTGCCAGCAGCGGGACTTTACTTTTCACAGATACGCAGTATTTT
TRBV5-1,14,NA,few,TRBJ1-4,CASSGSATNEKLFF,TGCGCCAGCAGCGGATCTGCAACTAATGAAAAACTGTTTTTT
TRBV20-1,13,TRBD1,NA,TRBJ1-2,CSAPTPGTGGYTF,TGCAGTGCCCCAACCCCCGGGACAGGGGGCTACACCTTC
TRBV20-1,15,NA,few,TRBJ2-5,CSAREGTLGQETQYF,TGCAGTGCTAGAGAGGGGACGCTTGGACAAGAGACCCAGTACTTC
TRBV6-6,16,TRBD1,NA,TRBJ1-5,CASSVDRAISNQPQHF,TGTGCCAGCAGTGTGGACAGGGCGATTAGCAATCAGCCCCAGCATTTT
TRBV4-3,15,NA,NA,TRBJ2-7,CASSQDRDTLYEQYF,TGCGCCAGCAGCCAAGATCGAGACACCCTCTACGAGCAGTACTTC
TRBV5-1,14,NA,few,TRBJ1-2,CASSLVPGGNGYTF,TGCGCCAGCAGCTTGGTCCCAGGAGGGAATGGCTACACCTTC
TRBV13,15,NA,NA,TRBJ2-5,CASSARQGGVETQYF,TGTGCCAGCAGCGCCCGACAGGGCGGGGTTGAGACCCAGTACTTC
TRBV7-8,13,TRBD1,few,TRBJ1-6,CASSSDRGAPLHF,TGTGCCAGCAGCTCGGACAGGGGAGCACCCCTCCACTTT
TRBV20-1,14,TRBD2,few,TRBJ2-5,CSARTSGGRVTQYF,TGCAGTGCTCGGACTAGCGGGGGGCGGGTGACCCAGTACTTC
TRBV20-1,13,NA,NA,TRBJ2-5,CSARDNRGETQYF,TGCAGTGCTAGAGATAACCGGGGGGAGACCCAGTACTTC
TRBV9,15,NA,few,TRBJ1-1,CASSLPTALNTEAFF,TGTGCCAGCAGCCTACCGACCGCATTGAACACTGAAGCTTTCTTT
TRBV7-2,15,NA,few,TRBJ2-5,CASSPRGSTQETQYF,TGTGCCAGCAGCCCCCGGGGCAGCACTCAAGAGACCCAGTACTTC
TRBV2,15,TRBD1,NA,TRBJ1-2,CASSAMIRDRGGYTF,TGTGCCAGCAGTGCAATGATCCGGGACAGGGGGGGCTACACCTTC
TRBV19,15,NA,NA,TRBJ2-3,CASKAWVTSTDTQYF,TGTGCCAGTAAGGCGTGGGTAACTAGCACAGATACGCAGTATTTT
TRBV15,16,TRBD1,NA,TRBJ2-3,CATSRGGTGISDTQYF,TGTGCCACCAGCAGAGGAGGGACAGGGATCTCAGATACGCAGTATTTT
TRBV15,13,NA,NA,TRBJ2-5,CATSRDVHNEQYF,TGTGCCACCAGCAGAGATGTACACAATGAGCAGTACTTC
TRBV10-3,14,TRBD1,NA,TRBJ1-6,CAISEEGARSPLHF,TGTGCCATCAGTGAGGAGGGGGCTCGGTCACCCCTCCACTTT
TRBV28,11,NA,NA,TRBJ1-1,CASSRQHEAFF,TGTGCCAGCAGCAGACAGCATGAAGCTTTCTTT
TRBV10-3,14,NA,NA,TRBJ2-5,CAISREFIQETQYF,TGTGCCATCAGTAGAGAATTCATCCAAGAGACCCAGTACTTC
TRBV28,15,TRBD1,NA,TRBJ1-6,CASRGGQGSNSPLHF,TGTGCCAGCCGGGGGGGACAGGGAAGTAATTCACCCCTCCACTTT
TRBV28,12,NA,NA,TRBJ2-3,CASKGQLNTQYF,TGTGCCAGCAAGGGGCAGCTGAATACGCAGTATTTT
TRBV29-1,15,TRBD1,NA,TRBJ1-1,CSVGDRGGFVSEAFF,TGCAGCGTTGGGGATCGAGGGGGCTTTGTCTCTGAAGCTTTCTTT
TRBV15,15,TRBD2,few,TRBJ2-4,CATSFSGGSKNIQYF,TGTGCCACCAGCTTTAGCGGGGGGTCAAAAAACATTCAGTACTTC
TRBV6-4,16,NA,NA,TRBJ1-2,CASSDYGTRANYGYTF,TGTGCCAGCAGTGATTACGGGACACGAGCTAACTATGGCTACACCTTC
TRBV7-2,15,NA,NA,TRBJ2-7,CASSLTQGKTYEQYF,TGTGCCAGCAGCTTAACGCAGGGAAAGACCTACGAGCAGTACTTC
TRBV20-1,14,NA,once,TRBJ2-7,CSARDPILDYEQYF,TGCAGTGCTAGAGATCCGATACTCGACTACGAGCAGTACTTC
TRBV11-2,15,NA,NA,TRBJ2-3,CASSFSWQGGDTQYF,TGTGCCAGCAGCTTTTCTTGGCAGGGAGGAGATACGCAGTATTTT
TRBV6-6,10,NA,NA,TRBJ2-1,CASKRTEQFF,TGTGCCAGCAAGAGGACAGAGCAGTTCTTC
TRBV15,13,NA,NA,TRBJ2-1,CATSRAYYNEQFF,TGTGCCACCAGCAGAGCCTACTACAATGAGCAGTTCTTC
TRBV5-1,15,NA,NA,TRBJ2-5,CASSRGGVSYNEQYF,TGCGCCAGCAGCCGGGGTGGCGTCTCCTACAATGAGCAGTACTTC
TRBV7-9,15,NA,NA,TRBJ1-2,CASSFRGSTSVGYTF,TGTGCCAGCAGCTTCAGGGGATCGACTTCCGTTGGCTACACCTTC
TRBV12-3/TRBV12-4,15,TRBD2,many,TRBJ2-7,CASSLLAGGPYEQYF,TGTGCCAGCAGCTTGCTAGCGGGGGGCCCCTACGAGCAGTACTTC
TRBV4-1,17,TRBD2,few,TRBJ2-1,CASSQVFLSGGALEQFF,TGCGCCAGCAGCCAAGTGTTCTTAAGCGGGGGGGCGTTGGAGCAGTTCTTC
TRBV5-1,14,NA,NA,TRBJ2-1,CASSLATGTFEQFF,TGCGCCAGCAGCTTGGCAACTGGGACCTTTGAGCAGTTCTTC
TRBV29-1,14,NA,NA,TRBJ2-5,CSARTQGQVETQYF,TGCAGCGCCCGGACACAGGGCCAGGTAGAGACCCAGTACTTC
TRBV28,16,NA,once,TRBJ2-3,CASSSRYTGESDTQYF,TGTGCCAGCAGTTCACGGTACACGGGAGAATCAGATACGCAGTATTTT
TRBV5-1,21,NA,NA,TRBJ1-2,CASSLVVGQGARFSADYGHTF,NA
TRBV7-2,16,TRBD2,NA,TRBJ2-3,CASRIRGGLGTDTQYF,TGTGCCAGTAGAATCCGCGGGGGACTAGGGACAGATACGCAGTATTTT
TRBV12-3/TRBV12-4,13,NA,NA,TRBJ1-4,CASSFNSNEKLFF,TGTGCCAGCAGTTTCAACAGTAATGAAAAACTGTTTTTT
TRBV27,14,NA,NA,TRBJ2-7,CASRNGGASYEQYF,TGTGCCAGCAGGAATGGGGGGGCCTCCTACGAGCAGTACTTC
TRBV7-9,15,NA,NA,TRBJ2-3,CASSLDLGQADTQYF,TGTGCCAGCAGCTTAGATTTAGGACAAGCAGATACGCAGTATTTT
TRBV7-8,17,TRBD2,NA,TRBJ2-1,CASSPLLAGGPNNEQFF,TGTGCCAGCAGCCCTTTACTAGCGGGGGGCCCGAACAATGAGCAGTTCTTC
TRBV6-6,15,NA,NA,TRBJ2-7,CASSYARRGGNEQYF,TGTGCCAGCAGTTACGCCCGAAGGGGTGGAAATGAGCAGTACTTC
TRBV24-1,14,NA,NA,TRBJ2-3,CATSDLPTPDTQYF,TGTGCCACCAGTGATTTGCCCACGCCAGATACGCAGTATTTT
TRBV6-1,13,TRBD1,few,TRBJ2-7,CASMDRGPFEQYF,TGTGCCAGCATGGACAGGGGGCCTTTCGAGCAGTACTTC
TRBV20-1,12,TRBD1,NA,TRBJ1-1,CSATTGVTEAFF,TGCAGTGCAACGACAGGGGTGACTGAAGCTTTCTTT
TRBV5-1,18,TRBD1,few,TRBJ2-6,CASSVTGGVSSGANVLTF,TGCGCCAGCAGCGTGACAGGGGGAGTCAGCTCTGGGGCCAACGTCCTGACTTTC
TRBV12-3/TRBV12-4,14,NA,NA,TRBJ2-3,CASSLSTTGDTQYF,TGTGCCAGCAGCCTCTCGACAACAGGGGATACGCAGTATTTT
TRBV20-1,15,TRBD2,NA,TRBJ2-7,CSASPGTSGLVEQYF,TGCAGTGCTAGCCCCGGGACTAGCGGTTTGGTCGAGCAGTACTTC
TRBV4-3,17,TRBD1,NA,TRBJ2-3,CAGSQDLGTEHTDTQYF,TGCGCCGGCAGCCAAGATCTAGGGACAGAACACACAGATACGCAGTATTTT
TRBV7-9,17,NA,NA,TRBJ2-3,CASRPPNPGGPTDTQYF,TGTGCCAGCAGGCCTCCGAACCCCGGGGGGCCCACAGATACGCAGTATTTT
TRBV13,13,NA,NA,TRBJ1-4,CASSWSTNEKLFF,TGTGCCAGCAGCTGGTCAACTAATGAAAAACTGTTTTTT